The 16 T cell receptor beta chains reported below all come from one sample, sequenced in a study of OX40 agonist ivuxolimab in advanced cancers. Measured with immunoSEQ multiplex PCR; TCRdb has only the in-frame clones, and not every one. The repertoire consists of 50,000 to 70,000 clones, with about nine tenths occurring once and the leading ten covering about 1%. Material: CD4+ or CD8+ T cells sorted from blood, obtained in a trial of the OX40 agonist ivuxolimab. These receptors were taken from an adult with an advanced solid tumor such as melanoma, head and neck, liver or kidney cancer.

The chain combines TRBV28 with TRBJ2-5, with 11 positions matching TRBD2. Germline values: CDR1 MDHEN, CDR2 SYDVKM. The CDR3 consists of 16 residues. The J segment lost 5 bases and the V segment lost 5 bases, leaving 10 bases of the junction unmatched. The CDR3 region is CASSPTSGRSFETQYF. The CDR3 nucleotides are TGTGCCAGCAGTCCAACTAGCGGGAGATCTTTTGAGACCCAGTACTTC.

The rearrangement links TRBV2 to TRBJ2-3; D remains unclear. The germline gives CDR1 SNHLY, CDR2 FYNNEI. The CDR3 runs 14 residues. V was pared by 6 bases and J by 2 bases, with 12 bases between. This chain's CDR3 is CASRDARFTDTQYF. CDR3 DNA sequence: TGTGCCAGCAGGGACGCGCGGTTCACAGATACGCAGTATTTT.

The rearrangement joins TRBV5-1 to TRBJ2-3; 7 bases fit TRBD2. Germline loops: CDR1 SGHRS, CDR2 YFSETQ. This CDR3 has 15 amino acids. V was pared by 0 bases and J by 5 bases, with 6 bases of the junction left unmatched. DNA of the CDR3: TGCGCCAGCAGCTTGGAAGGGAGGGCCGTAGATACGCAGTATTTT. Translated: CASSLEGRAVDTQYF.

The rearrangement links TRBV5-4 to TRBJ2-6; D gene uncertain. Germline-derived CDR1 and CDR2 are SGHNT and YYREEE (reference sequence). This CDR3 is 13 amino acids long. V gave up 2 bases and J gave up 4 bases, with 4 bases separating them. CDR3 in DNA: TGTGCCAGCAGCTTTACCGGGGCCAACGTCCTGACTTTC. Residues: CASSFTGANVLTF. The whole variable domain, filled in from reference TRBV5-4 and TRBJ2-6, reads ETGVTQSPTHLIKTRGQQVTLRCSSQSGHNTVSWYQQALGQGPQFIFQYYREEENGRGNFPPRFSGLQFPNYSSELNVNALELDDSALYLCASSFTGANVLTFGAGSRLTVL.

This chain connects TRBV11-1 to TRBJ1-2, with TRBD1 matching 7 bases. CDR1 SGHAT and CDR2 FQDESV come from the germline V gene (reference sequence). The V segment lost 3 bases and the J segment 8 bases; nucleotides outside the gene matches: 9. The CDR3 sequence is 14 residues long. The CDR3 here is CASSFGRQGNGYTF. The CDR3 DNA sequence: TGTGCCAGCAGCTTCGGGAGACAGGGAAACGGCTACACCTTC.

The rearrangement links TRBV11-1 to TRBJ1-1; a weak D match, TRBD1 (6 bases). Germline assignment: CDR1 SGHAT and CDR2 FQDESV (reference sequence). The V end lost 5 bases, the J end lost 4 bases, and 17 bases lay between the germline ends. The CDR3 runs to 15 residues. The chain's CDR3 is CASSKNRDKSTEAFF. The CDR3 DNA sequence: TGTGCCAGCAGCAAAAACCGGGACAAGAGCACTGAAGCTTTCTTT. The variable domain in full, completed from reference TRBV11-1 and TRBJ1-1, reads EAEVAQSPRYKITEKSQAVAFWCDPISGHATLYWYRQILGQGPELLVQFQDESVVDDSQLPKDRFSAERLKGVDSTLKIQPAELGDSAMYLCASSKNRDKSTEAFFGQGTRLTVV.

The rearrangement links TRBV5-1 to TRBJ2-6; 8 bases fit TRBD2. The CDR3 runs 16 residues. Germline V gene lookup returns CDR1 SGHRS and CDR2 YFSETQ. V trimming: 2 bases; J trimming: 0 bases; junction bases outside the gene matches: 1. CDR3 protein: CASSFSGDSGANVLTF. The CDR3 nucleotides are TGCGCCAGCAGCTTTAGCGGGGACTCTGGGGCCAACGTCCTGACTTTC.

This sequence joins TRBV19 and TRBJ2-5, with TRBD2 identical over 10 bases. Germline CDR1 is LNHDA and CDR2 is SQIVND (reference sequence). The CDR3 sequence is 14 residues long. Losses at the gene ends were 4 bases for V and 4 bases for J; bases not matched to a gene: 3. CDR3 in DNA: TGTGCCAGTAGTAAACTAGCGGGACTAGAGACCCAGTACTTC. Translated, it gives CASSKLAGLETQYF.

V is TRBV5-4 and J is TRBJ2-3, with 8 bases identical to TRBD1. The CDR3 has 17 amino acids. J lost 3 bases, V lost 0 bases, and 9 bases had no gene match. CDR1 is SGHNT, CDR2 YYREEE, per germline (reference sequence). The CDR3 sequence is CASSLEPLTGGTDTQYF. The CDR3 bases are TGTGCCAGCAGCTTGGAACCCTTAACAGGGGGGACAGATACGCAGTATTTT. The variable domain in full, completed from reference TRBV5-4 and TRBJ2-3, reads ETGVTQSPTHLIKTRGQQVTLRCSSQSGHNTVSWYQQALGQGPQFIFQYYREEENGRGNFPPRFSGLQFPNYSSELNVNALELDDSALYLCASSLEPLTGGTDTQYFGPGTRLTVL.

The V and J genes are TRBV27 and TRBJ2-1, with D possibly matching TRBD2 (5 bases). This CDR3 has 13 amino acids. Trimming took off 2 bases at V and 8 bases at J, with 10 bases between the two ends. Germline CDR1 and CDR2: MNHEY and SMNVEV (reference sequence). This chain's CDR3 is CASSLKSGDEQFF. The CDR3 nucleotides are TGTGCCAGCAGTTTAAAGAGCGGAGATGAGCAGTTCTTC.

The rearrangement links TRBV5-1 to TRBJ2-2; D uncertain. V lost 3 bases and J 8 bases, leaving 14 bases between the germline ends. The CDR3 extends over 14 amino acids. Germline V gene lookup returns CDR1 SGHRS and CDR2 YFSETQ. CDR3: CASSSQVILGELFF. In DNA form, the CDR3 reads TGCGCCAGCAGCTCCCAAGTGATTCTGGGGGAGCTGTTTTTT.

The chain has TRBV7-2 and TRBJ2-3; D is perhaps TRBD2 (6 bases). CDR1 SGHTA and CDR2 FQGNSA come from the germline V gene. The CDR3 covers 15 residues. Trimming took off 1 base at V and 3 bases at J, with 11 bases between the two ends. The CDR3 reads CASSLVGTQTDTQYF. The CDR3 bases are TGTGCCAGCAGCTTAGTCGGGACTCAAACAGATACGCAGTATTTT.

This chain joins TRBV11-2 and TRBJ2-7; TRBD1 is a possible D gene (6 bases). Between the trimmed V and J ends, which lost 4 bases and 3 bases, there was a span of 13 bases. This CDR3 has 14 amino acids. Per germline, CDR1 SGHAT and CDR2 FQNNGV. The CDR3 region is CASSSRTDIYEQYF. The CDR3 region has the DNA TGTGCCAGCAGCTCCAGGACAGATATCTACGAGCAGTACTTC.

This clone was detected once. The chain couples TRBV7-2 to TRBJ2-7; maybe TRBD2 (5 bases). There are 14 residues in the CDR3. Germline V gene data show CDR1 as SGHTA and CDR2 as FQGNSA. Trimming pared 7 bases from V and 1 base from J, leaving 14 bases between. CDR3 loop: CASTPRGESYEQYF. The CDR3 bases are TGTGCCAGCACCCCCCGTGGGGAGTCCTACGAGCAGTACTTC.

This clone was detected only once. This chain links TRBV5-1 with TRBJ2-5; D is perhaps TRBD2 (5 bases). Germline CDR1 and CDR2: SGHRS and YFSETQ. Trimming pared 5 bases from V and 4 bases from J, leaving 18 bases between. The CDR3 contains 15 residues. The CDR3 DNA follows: TGCGCCAGCAGACCGAATCCGGAGGCAGGAGAGACCCAGTACTTC. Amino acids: CASRPNPEAGETQYF.

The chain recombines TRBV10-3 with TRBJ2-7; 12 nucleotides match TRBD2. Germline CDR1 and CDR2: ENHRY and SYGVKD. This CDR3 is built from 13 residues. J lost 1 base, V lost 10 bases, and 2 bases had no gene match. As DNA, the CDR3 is TGTGCCACCGGGACTAGCGGGTCCTACGAGCAGTACTTC. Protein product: CATGTSGSYEQYF.